Shown below are 15 T cell receptor beta chains from a single sample sequenced in a study of technical replicates of blood from a few donors. Only in-frame clones appear in the TCRdb table, and some are missing; sequencing was by immunoSEQ multiplex PCR. The sample has more than 60,000 clones, 90% to 95% seen once. The sample was T cells isolated from PBMCs. The receptors originated from a human donor in good health.

The V call is TRBV30, the J call TRBJ1-1; D perhaps matches TRBD1 (6 bases). Trimming shortened V by 4 bases and J by 3 bases, and 12 bases separated the two germline ends. The CDR3 runs to 13 residues. CDR1 is GTSNPN, CDR2 SVGIG, per germline (reference sequence). The CDR3 loop reads CAWKGVGDTEAFF. CDR3 in DNA: TGTGCCTGGAAGGGGGTTGGTGACACTGAAGCTTTCTTT.

The chain uses TRBV30 and TRBJ2-1, with 8 bases fitting TRBD2. Germline loops: CDR1 GTSNPN, CDR2 SVGIG (reference sequence). This CDR3 contains 15 residues. V gave up 0 bases and J gave up 7 bases; unmatched junction bases: 8. Here the CDR3 DNA reads TGTGCCTGGAGTGTACTGAGGTCTAGCGGGAATGAGCAGTTCTTC. Protein: CAWSVLRSSGNEQFF.

This chain connects TRBV2 to TRBJ2-2, with a weak D call TRBD1 (6 bases). V lost 5 bases and J lost 3, with 10 bases in between. Germline CDR1 SNHLY, CDR2 FYNNEI. The CDR3 consists of 14 residues. Here the CDR3 DNA reads TGTGCCAGCAGTCCTAACAGGGACACCGGGGAGCTGTTTTTT. Encoded protein: CASSPNRDTGELFF.

This clone was counted a single time. The chain employs TRBV7-6 and TRBJ1-1; D is possibly TRBD1 (6 bases). Germline V gene data show CDR1 as SGHVS and CDR2 as FNYEAQ. The CDR3 has 13 residues. V lost 5 bases, J lost 4 bases, and 11 bases lay in between. This CDR3 reads CASSLGGGTEAFF. CDR3 DNA: TGTGCCAGCAGCCTAGGAGGGGGCACTGAAGCTTTCTTT.

V usage is TRBV7-9 and J usage is TRBJ2-7, with 9 bases aligning to TRBD1. With 4 bases clipped from V and 7 bases from J, the junction kept 8 bases outside the gene matches. The CDR3 covers 14 residues. Germline V gene sequence: CDR1 SEHNR, CDR2 FQNEAQ (reference sequence). This CDR3 reads CASSSIQGAIEQYF. The DNA of the CDR3 is TGTGCCAGCAGCTCGATACAGGGGGCGATTGAGCAGTACTTC.

The rearrangement joins TRBV4-3 to TRBJ2-2; D possibly corresponds to TRBD1 (6 bases). From germline, CDR1 is LGHNA and CDR2 YSLEER. V shed 1 base and J shed 5 bases, with 20 bases lying between them. The CDR3 runs 18 residues. In nucleotides, the CDR3 is TGCGCCAGCAGCCAAGTCGTCTCAGGGGAGTGGGTGACCGGGGAGCTGTTTTTT. It encodes CASSQVVSGEWVTGELFF.

The V call is TRBV7-9, the J call TRBJ2-7; 9 bases are a match to TRBD2. The CDR3 sequence is 11 residues long. CDR1 SEHNR and CDR2 FQNEAQ come from the germline V gene (reference sequence). DNA for the CDR3: TGTGCTGTAGCGGGAGCTGACGAGCAGTACTTC. Protein sequence: CAVAGADEQYF.

This chain connects TRBV4-3 to TRBJ2-1; 7 nucleotides match TRBD2. CDR1 and CDR2 (germline): LGHNA, YSLEER. Trimming removed 5 bases from V and 2 bases from J; junction bases left unmatched: 6. CDR3 size: 15 residues. The CDR3 sequence: CASSEAGLTYNEQFF. DNA of the CDR3: TGCGCCAGCAGCGAGGCGGGACTAACCTACAATGAGCAGTTCTTC.

This clone was found a few times. This rearrangement joins TRBV2 to TRBJ1-5; the D is unclear. This CDR3 has 14 residues. Trimming took 6 bases from V and 6 from J, leaving 15 bases between them. CDR1 and CDR2 from the germline V gene are SNHLY and FYNNEI. The chain's CDR3 is CASRGPAGGQPQHF. DNA of the CDR3: TGTGCCAGCAGGGGCCCGGCAGGAGGTCAGCCCCAGCATTTT. The entire variable domain, with the rest obtained from reference TRBV2 and TRBJ1-5, is as follows: EPEVTQTPSHQVTQMGQEVILRCVPISNHLYFYWYRQILGQKVEFLVSFYNNEISEKSEIFDDQFSVERPDGSNFTLKIRSTKLEDSAMYFCASRGPAGGQPQHFGDGTRLSIL.

In nucleotides, the CDR3 is TGTGCCAGCAGCATGGCAACCGGACAGGGAGAGACCCAGTACTTC. Protein: CASSMATGQGETQYF. This chain joins TRBV13 and TRBJ2-5, with 8 nucleotides matching TRBD1. J lost 4 bases, V lost 5 bases, and 9 bases had no gene match. The CDR3 loop spans 15 amino acids. The germline gives CDR1 PRHDT, CDR2 FYEKMQ (reference sequence).

The chain uses TRBV9 and TRBJ1-1; no firm D call. The CDR3 runs 14 residues. CDR1 is SGDLS, CDR2 YYNGEE, per germline. V was trimmed by 0 bases and J by 7 bases, leaving 13 bases between them. This CDR3 is CASSVDPQRIEAFF. Written as DNA, the CDR3 is TGTGCCAGCAGCGTAGACCCTCAGCGGATTGAAGCTTTCTTT.

The V and J genes are TRBV19 and TRBJ1-1; unclear D gene. The CDR3 sequence is 13 residues long. Germline V gene data show CDR1 as LNHDA and CDR2 as SQIVND (reference sequence). Trimming pared 2 bases from V and 7 bases from J, leaving 11 bases between. This CDR3 reads CASSIRDSDEAFF. DNA for the CDR3: TGTGCCAGTAGTATACGGGATTCAGATGAAGCTTTCTTT.

The J gene is TRBJ2-3, the V gene TRBV2, with 7 bases matching TRBD2. The CDR3 has 14 residues. With 6 bases clipped from V and 3 bases from J, the junction kept 6 bases outside the gene matches. The germline CDR1 and CDR2 sequences are SNHLY and FYNNEI. DNA of the CDR3: TGTGCCAGCAGAGCGGGACTAAGGACAGATACGCAGTATTTT. This codes for CASRAGLRTDTQYF.

V and J are TRBV11-1 and TRBJ1-1, with 7 bases aligning to TRBD1. The J segment lost 4 bases and the V segment lost 6 bases, leaving 11 bases of the junction unmatched. This CDR3 comprises 15 residues. Looked up from germline, CDR1 is SGHAT and CDR2 is FQDESV (reference sequence). CDR3 in amino acids: CASRSDRAGSTEAFF. CDR3 DNA: TGTGCCAGCAGAAGCGACAGGGCGGGGAGCACTGAAGCTTTCTTT.

A single count supports this clone. The chain is built from TRBV5-6 and TRBJ2-4, with D possibly TRBD2 on 6 matching bases. V was clipped by 3 bases and J by 3 bases, with 13 bases between them. CDR1 is SGHDT and CDR2 is YYEEEE in the germline V gene. The CDR3 consists of 15 residues. CDR3 sequence reads: CASSSPNSGKNIQYF. CDR3 nucleotides: TGTGCCAGCAGCTCCCCAAATAGCGGCAAAAACATTCAGTACTTC.